This T cell receptor beta chain was obtained from a study of cytomegalovirus exposure and HLA in healthy donors. Whole-study findings and limits: Overall, under 200 TCR beta chains were annotated as cytomegalovirus-associated.

Details on this clone: The antigen remains undetermined.

Repertoires were generated with immunoSEQ multiplex PCR, while TCRdb's copy carries only in-frame clones and drops some. Counted here are 350,000 or so clones, 75% to 90% occurring once; the ten biggest clones make up over 0.8%. The germline V gene encodes CDR1 MNHEY and CDR2 SVGAGI. There are 15 residues in the CDR3. Trimming removed 7 bases from V and 7 bases from J; junction bases left unmatched: 13. The rearrangement uses TRBV6-5 and TRBJ2-1, with TRBD2 identical over 7 bases. This clonotype was sampled from a woman under 30 in good health and CMV-seronegative. Sequenced sample: PBMCs. CDR3 nucleotides: TGTGCCAGCATGATCCTAGCGGAAGGAGGGAATGAGCAGTTCTTC. Encoded protein: CASMILAEGGNEQFF.